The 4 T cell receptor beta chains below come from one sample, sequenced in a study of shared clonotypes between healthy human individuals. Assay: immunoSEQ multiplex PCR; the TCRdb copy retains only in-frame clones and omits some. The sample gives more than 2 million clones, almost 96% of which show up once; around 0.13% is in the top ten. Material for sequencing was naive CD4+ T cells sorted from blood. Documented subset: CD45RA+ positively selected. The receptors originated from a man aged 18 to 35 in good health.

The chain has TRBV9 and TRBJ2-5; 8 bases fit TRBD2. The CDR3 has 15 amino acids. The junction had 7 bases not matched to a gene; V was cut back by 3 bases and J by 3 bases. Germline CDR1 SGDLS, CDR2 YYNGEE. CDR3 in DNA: TGTGCCAGCAGCGGCTCGGGAGGGCCGGAAGAGACCCAGTACTTC. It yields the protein CASSGSGGPEETQYF.

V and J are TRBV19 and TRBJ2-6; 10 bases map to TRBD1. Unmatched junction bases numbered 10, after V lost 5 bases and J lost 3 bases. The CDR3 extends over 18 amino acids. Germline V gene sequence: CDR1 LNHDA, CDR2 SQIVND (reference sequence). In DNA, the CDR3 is TGTGCCAGTAGTGAGACGGGACAGGGGCTTCATGGGGCCAACGTCCTGACTTTC. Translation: CASSETGQGLHGANVLTF.

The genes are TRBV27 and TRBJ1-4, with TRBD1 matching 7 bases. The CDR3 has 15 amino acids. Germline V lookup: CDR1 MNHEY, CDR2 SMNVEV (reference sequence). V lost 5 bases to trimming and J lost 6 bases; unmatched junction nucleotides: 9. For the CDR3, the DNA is TGTGCCAGCAGTCCGTCCGACAGGGTTTATGAAAAACTGTTTTTT. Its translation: CASSPSDRVYEKLFF.

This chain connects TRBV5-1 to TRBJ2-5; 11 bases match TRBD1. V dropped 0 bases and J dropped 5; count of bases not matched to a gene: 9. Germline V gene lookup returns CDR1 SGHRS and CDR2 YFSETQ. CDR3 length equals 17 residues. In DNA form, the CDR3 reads TGCGCCAGCAGCTTGGCCGGACAGGGGGCAGGAGGGGAGACCCAGTACTTC. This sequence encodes CASSLAGQGAGGETQYF.